This TCR beta chain comes out of a study of CD8 T cell repertoires and HIV-1 epitope variants (TCRdb year 2020). At the level of the whole study: Twenty-five peptides representing autologous and known Gag and Nef epitope variants were each used to stimulate T cells in separate culture wells. T cells were enriched using the EasySep Human T Cell Enrichment Kit and then co-cultured with an equal number of autologous T cell-negative cells acting as antigen-presenting cells. Cultures were maintained for approximately eleven days in IMDM with gentamicin, and half-media changes adding IL-2, IL-7 and IL-15 were performed on days 3 and 7. The epitopes tested were three Gag epitope families plus Nef HW9 and YT9. An aliquot of 1M T cells was set aside as an uncultured baseline condition, separate from the 83 T cell cultures. A total of around 80 T cell cultures were run, with each culture condition done in triplicate except for one peptide, which was done in duplicate. A CMV, EBV and flu peptide pool, the Ebola AY9 epitope as negative control, and a no-peptide well were included as control conditions.

Reading from cysteine to phenylalanine, the CDR3 counts 15 amino acids. CDR3 DNA is the only sequence kept; it has 45 bases, read in frame from the first base. The junction carries 14 bases between V and J, which are trimmed by 3 bases and 3 bases respectively. CDR1 and CDR2 (MDHEN, SYDVKM) derive from the germline V gene. Remarks on this clone: It has no known antigen specificity. Base qualities are not provided; no much larger clone lies one nucleotide away.

The immunoSEQ platform was used to sequence TCR beta CDR3 regions at survey depth. The QIAamp DNA micro kit was used to extract genomic DNA from every cultured and uncultured CD8+ T cell population. The source study handled its data this way. Samples with under 5,000 productive reads were excluded, and this exclusion removed about 6.5% of the roughly 75 HIV peptide-stimulated cultures. Sequences were trimmed to CDR3 by a MANAFEST web app, and nonproductive sequences, CDR3s under 5 amino acids, and sequences not starting with C or ending with F/W were removed. Antigen-specific clonotypes had to expand in at least 2 of 3 replicates versus no-peptide control at FDR 0.01, only within one epitope family. A frequency at least fivefold higher than in wells stimulated with peptides from other epitope families was additionally required for specific clonotypes. TCRdb stores this immuneACCESS table with in-frame sequences only. Part of the clones is absent; in the studies checked, under half of the shortfall reflects unresolved V genes, and no reason is known for the rest. That table gives V, J and clone size, and the DNA gave D and trimming. In this sample the table shows 3,000 to 4,000 clones, about 67% of which occur a single time. Clones ranked in the top ten supply approximately 39% of the sample.

The EasySep Human CD8+ T Cell Enrichment Kit was used on day 10 to isolate CD8+ T cells from every culture. The paper as a whole reports these results and caveats: Nine antigen-specific TCR beta clonotypes were identified, of which over 5 appeared to be cross-reactive for autologous or known escape epitope variants. Roughly five clonotypes recognized the Nef KF9 family and one clonotype recognized the HW9 family, while no responses to the TAALDMSHF plasma variant were seen. The assay identified only TCR beta chains and indicated proliferation in response to antigen, without indicating T cell function or cytokine profile.

Sequenced material: cultured CD8+ T cells derived from PBMCs. The rearranged segments are TRBV28 and TRBJ1-1; TRBD1 is a possible D gene, resting on 6 matching bases. The TCR sequence derives from a male donor with HIV. The CDR3: CASSFQGQKDTEAFF. The DNA reads TGTGCCAGCAGTTTTCAGGGGCAGAAGGACACTGAAGCTTTCTTT.